This T cell receptor beta chain is drawn from a study of siplizumab effects on memory and regulatory T cells. Method: immunoSEQ multiplex PCR; TCRdb's copy keeps in-frame clones and lacks some. The sample gives some 100,000 clones, approximately 90% of which show up once; around 0.68% is in the top ten. Germline assignment: CDR1 MNHEY and CDR2 SVGAGI. This CDR3 spans 12 amino acids. V was clipped by 5 bases and J by 7 bases, with 11 bases between them. Study outcomes and limitations: Siplizumab cultures yielded proliferating Tregs whose suppressive function was not confirmed. The apparent diversity of naive T cells exceeded that of memory cells, and naive T cells seemed to make a major contribution to the alloresponse.

On this clone itself: The antigen remains unidentified.

This sequence originates from a human donor in good health. J is TRBJ2-5 and V is TRBV6-5; D perhaps matches TRBD1 (5 bases). Material for sequencing was Tregs sorted from blood. The CDR3 loop reads CASSPDSRTQYF. As DNA, the CDR3 is TGTGCCAGCAGTCCCGACAGTCGGACCCAGTACTTC.